Shown below are 17 T cell receptor beta chains from a single sample sequenced in a study of resident and recirculating memory T cells in vitiligo. Method: immunoSEQ multiplex PCR; TCRdb's copy keeps in-frame clones and lacks some. Here the sample spans 35,000 to 45,000 clones, around nine tenths being singletons. The sample taken for sequencing was blood. The receptor source for this set is a male donor with vitiligo.

This rearrangement joins TRBV4-2 to TRBJ1-5; D perhaps matches TRBD1 (6 bases). V lost 5 bases, J lost 5 bases, and 10 bases lay in between. The CDR3 runs to 13 residues. Germline V CDR1 and CDR2: LGHNA, YNFKEQ. The CDR3 nucleotides read TGTGCCAGCAGCGGTAACAGGGATCAGCCCCAGCATTTT. Its translation is CASSGNRDQPQHF.

The chain uses TRBV7-2 and TRBJ2-2, with 11 positions matching TRBD2. CDR1 and CDR2 (germline): SGHTA, FQGNSA. The CDR3 runs to 18 residues. After removal of 5 bases from V and 2 bases from J, the junction contained 10 bases not matched to a gene. CDR3 region: CASSRRELAGGNTGELFF. For the CDR3, the DNA is TGTGCCAGCAGCCGTCGGGAGCTAGCGGGGGGAAACACCGGGGAGCTGTTTTTT.

The V gene is TRBV19, the J gene TRBJ1-1; the D gene is possibly TRBD1 (5 bases). Trimming shortened V by 7 bases and J by 1 base, and 16 bases separated the two germline ends. This CDR3 region has 15 residues. Germline loops: CDR1 LNHDA, CDR2 SQIVND (reference sequence). The CDR3 nucleotides read TGTGCCAGTATCCCCCGACCTACAGGGAACACTGAAGCTTTCTTT. It encodes CASIPRPTGNTEAFF. Full variable domain (missing parts from reference TRBV19 and TRBJ1-1): DGGITQSPKYLFRKEGQNVTLSCEQNLNHDAMYWYRQDPGQGLRLIYYSQIVNDFQKGDIAEGYSVSREKKESFPLTVTSAQKNPTAFYLCASIPRPTGNTEAFFGQGTRLTVV.

This rearrangement joins TRBV13 to TRBJ2-7, with unresolved D. CDR3 length equals 13 residues. In germline, CDR1 is PRHDT, CDR2 FYEKMQ (reference sequence). V was pared by 5 bases and J by 0 bases, with 8 bases between. CDR3 sequence (DNA): TGTGCCAGCAGCCCTCCCTCCTCCTACGAGCAGTACTTC. Translated, it gives CASSPPSSYEQYF.

The rearrangement links TRBV9 to TRBJ1-4; D is perhaps TRBD1 (5 bases). In germline, CDR1 is SGDLS, CDR2 YYNGEE. Trimming removed 0 bases from V and 3 bases from J, with 21 bases in between. The CDR3 extends over 19 amino acids. CDR3 protein: CASSVGVQGRAVANEKLFF. The CDR3 bases are TGTGCCAGCAGCGTAGGAGTCCAGGGCCGGGCGGTGGCTAATGAAAAACTGTTTTTT.

This clone was seen just once. V usage is TRBV7-9 and J usage is TRBJ2-3; TRBD1 matches at 7 bases. V was clipped by 5 bases and J by 4 bases; unmatched bases: 3. The CDR3 is 13 amino acids. The V gene's germline CDR1 is SEHNR and CDR2 FQNEAQ (reference sequence). The CDR3 here is CASSRTGADTQYF. The CDR3 DNA reads TGTGCCAGCAGCCGAACAGGGGCAGATACGCAGTATTTT.

This clone was recorded only once. The chain employs TRBV11-2 and TRBJ2-1, with D perhaps matching TRBD1 (6 bases). V lost 3 bases to trimming and J lost 0 bases, with 9 bases between them. This CDR3 spans 15 amino acids. The germline V gene has CDR1 SGHAT and CDR2 FQNNGV. DNA for the CDR3: TGTGCCAGCAGCTTTGACAGGAGCTCCTACAATGAGCAGTTCTTC. This codes for CASSFDRSSYNEQFF.

The chain is built from TRBV7-2 and TRBJ2-7, with TRBD2 matching 13 bases. The germline CDR1 and CDR2 sequences are SGHTA and FQGNSA. The CDR3 contains 16 residues. V trimming: 5 bases; J trimming: 2 bases; junction bases outside the gene matches: 6. The CDR3 is CASSLLGLAGAYEQYF. Here the CDR3 DNA reads TGTGCCAGCAGCCTTCTAGGACTAGCGGGGGCCTACGAGCAGTACTTC.

V usage is TRBV6-1 and J usage is TRBJ1-2, with a tentative D call TRBD1 (5 bases). Germline CDR1 MNHNS, CDR2 SASEGT. The CDR3 loop spans 12 amino acids. Trimming removed 3 bases at V and 3 bases at J, with 5 bases between. CDR3 amino acids: CASSDRDYGYTF. The CDR3 DNA reads as TGTGCCAGCAGTGACAGGGACTATGGCTACACCTTC.

This chain joins TRBV5-4 and TRBJ1-4; TRBD1 matches at 9 bases. Germline V gene lookup returns CDR1 SGHNT and CDR2 YYREEE (reference sequence). After removal of 4 bases from V and 4 bases from J, the junction contained 8 bases not matched to a gene. The CDR3 length is 16 residues. The DNA of the CDR3 is TGTGCCAGCAGCCAGGGACAGGGCCTTAATAATGAAAAACTGTTTTTT. This gives the protein CASSQGQGLNNEKLFF.

The rearrangement joins TRBV4-3 to TRBJ2-3; TRBD2 agrees at 13 bases. The trim removed 1 base at V and 5 bases at J, leaving 3 bases unmatched. Germline V lookup: CDR1 LGHNA, CDR2 YSLEER. This CDR3 region has 16 residues. CDR3 region: CASSQGLAGGEDTQYF. CDR3 DNA sequence: TGCGCCAGCAGCCAAGGACTAGCGGGGGGCGAAGATACGCAGTATTTT.

This chain connects TRBV9 to TRBJ2-7, with TRBD2 matching over 8 bases. The CDR3 extends over 15 amino acids. The V segment lost 4 bases and the J segment 2 bases; nucleotides outside the gene matches: 8. Germline V lookup: CDR1 SGDLS, CDR2 YYNGEE. The CDR3 coding sequence is TGTGCCAGCAGCCCTCCGGGGGGGCTTACCTACGAGCAGTACTTC. Its protein is CASSPPGGLTYEQYF.

This chain uses TRBV30 with TRBJ1-5; D is possibly TRBD1 (5 bases). The germline CDR1 and CDR2 sequences are GTSNPN and SVGIG (reference sequence). The CDR3 is 14 residues long. V was cut by 2 bases and J by 4 bases, with 12 bases left in between. As DNA, the CDR3 is TGTGCCTGGAGTAAACAGGTAGGGAATCAGCCCCAGCATTTT. Translated: CAWSKQVGNQPQHF. Complete variable domain (other parts from reference TRBV30 and TRBJ1-5): SQTIHQWPATLVQPVGSPLSLECTVEGTSNPNLYWYRQAAGRGLQLLFYSVGIGQISSEVPQNLSASRPQDRQFILSSKKLLLSDSGFYLCAWSKQVGNQPQHFGDGTRLSIL.

The V call is TRBV18, the J call TRBJ2-5; 8 positions agree with TRBD2. Germline V CDR1 and CDR2: KGHSH, LQKENI. With 3 bases clipped from V and 6 bases from J, the junction kept 6 bases outside the gene matches. The CDR3 is 14 amino acids. The CDR3 region is CASSPAAGEKTQYF. In nucleotides, the CDR3 is TGTGCCAGCTCACCTGCAGCGGGAGAAAAGACCCAGTACTTC.

The chain recombines TRBV5-6 with TRBJ1-1, with D perhaps TRBD1 (5 bases). Germline V gives CDR1 SGHDT, CDR2 YYEEEE. The CDR3 consists of 13 residues. Trimming stripped 2 bases from V and 10 bases from J, with 15 bases between. The CDR3 nucleotides are TGTGCCAGCAGCTTCGGGCACCTCCAGGGAGCTTTCTTT. Amino acid sequence: CASSFGHLQGAFF.

This clone was seen only once. The chain recombines TRBV6-5 with TRBJ2-2, with 7 bases lining up with TRBD1. There are 16 residues in the CDR3. The V gene end was trimmed by 2 bases and the J gene end by 0 bases; junction bases not matched to a gene: 3. Germline V gene data show CDR1 as MNHEY and CDR2 as SVGAGI. CDR3 sequence: CASSYKGATNTGELFF. DNA of the CDR3: TGTGCCAGCAGTTACAAGGGGGCGACGAACACCGGGGAGCTGTTTTTT.

CDR3 DNA sequence: TGTGCCAGCAGCGGTGACAGCGATACGCAGTATTTT. Its protein is CASSGDSDTQYF. The chain uses TRBV9 and TRBJ2-3; perhaps TRBD1 as D (5 bases). CDR3 size: 12 residues. Trimming cost V 3 bases and J 6 bases, with 8 bases left between them. CDR1 and CDR2 from the germline V gene are SGDLS and YYNGEE. Full variable domain (remainder filled in from reference TRBV9 and TRBJ2-3): DSGVTQTPKHLITATGQRVTLRCSPRSGDLSVYWYQQSLDQGLQFLIQYYNGEERAKGNILERFSAQQFPDLHSELNLSSLELGDSALYFCASSGDSDTQYFGPGTRLTVL.